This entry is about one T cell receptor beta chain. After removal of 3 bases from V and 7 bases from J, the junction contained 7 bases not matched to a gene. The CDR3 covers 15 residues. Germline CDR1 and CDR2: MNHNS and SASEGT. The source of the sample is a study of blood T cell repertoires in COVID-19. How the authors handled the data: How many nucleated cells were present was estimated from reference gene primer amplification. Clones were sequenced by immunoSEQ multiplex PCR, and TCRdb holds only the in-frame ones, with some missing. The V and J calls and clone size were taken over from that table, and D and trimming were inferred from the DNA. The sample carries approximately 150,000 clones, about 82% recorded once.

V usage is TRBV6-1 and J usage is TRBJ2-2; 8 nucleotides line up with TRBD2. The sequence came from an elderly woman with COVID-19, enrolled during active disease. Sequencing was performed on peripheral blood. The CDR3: CASSDGGLAGGELFF. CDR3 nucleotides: TGTGCCAGCAGTGACGGAGGGCTAGCGGGCGGGGAGCTGTTTTTT.